This record looks at one T cell receptor (beta chain) sequence and its context. Its antigen remains unidentified. The source of the sample is a study of T cell responses to AZD1222 COVID-19 vaccine. Study information: Second-dose intervals near 4 or 12 weeks were combined.

Repertoires were generated with immunoSEQ multiplex PCR, while TCRdb's copy carries only in-frame clones and drops some. The data show about 180,000 clones, 88% seen once. Findings and caveats of the study: White British donors predominated, females outnumbered males, and clonal diversity was possibly underestimated. Two AZD1222 administrations were followed by greater Spike-specific TCR breadth and depth. Repertoire samples came only from after the peak T cell response.

The germline CDR1 and CDR2 sequences are MNHEY and SMNVEV (reference sequence). Trimming took 6 bases from V and 1 from J, leaving 9 bases between them. The length of the CDR3 is 14 residues. Material: peripheral blood, obtained on day 0 of AZD1222 vaccination. The chain carries TRBV27 and TRBJ1-4; D not certain. This sequence was found in an adult in good health. CDR3 in amino acids: CASRAQLTNEKLFF. The CDR3 DNA reads TGTGCCAGCAGGGCACAGCTAACTAATGAAAAACTGTTTTTT.